This passage covers 32 T cell receptor beta chains from one sample sequenced in a study of blood T cell repertoires in COVID-19. Generated by immunoSEQ multiplex PCR, the TCRdb table keeps only in-frame clones and is missing some. The data hold roughly 220,000 clones, with about 88% observed a single time. The sample taken for sequencing was peripheral blood. The receptors originated from a man aged 55-75 years with acute or convalescent COVID-19.

This clone was detected only a few times. The DNA for the CDR3 is TGTGCCAGCAGCTTAGATGGGACAAAGTCCGGGGAGCTGTTTTTT. It translates to CASSLDGTKSGELFF. This chain connects TRBV7-2 to TRBJ2-2; TRBD1 is a possible D gene (6 bases). This CDR3 has 15 amino acids. Per germline, CDR1 SGHTA and CDR2 FQGNSA. V lost 1 base and J 6 bases, leaving 12 bases between the germline ends.

The chain employs TRBV27 and TRBJ1-1; the D gene is possibly TRBD1 (6 bases). This CDR3 is 14 amino acids long. V was shortened by 6 bases and J by 3 bases, with 14 bases between the two germline ends. CDR1 MNHEY and CDR2 SMNVEV come from the germline V gene (reference sequence). The CDR3 sequence is CASSAQGRDTEAFF. CDR3 DNA: TGTGCCAGCAGCGCACAGGGTCGGGACACTGAAGCTTTCTTT.

V gene TRBV6-2 or TRBV6-3 combines with J gene TRBJ1-6; D gene uncertain. This CDR3 contains 15 residues. The germline V and J ends were trimmed by 2 bases and 9 bases, with 14 bases remaining between them. Germline assignment: CDR1 MNHEY and CDR2 SVGEGT. The DNA for the CDR3 is TGTGCCAGCAGTTACCCCCCGGGAAAGATTTCACCCCTCCACTTT. It encodes CASSYPPGKISPLHF.

The CDR3 DNA reads TGCGCCAGCAGCTTCTGGGCCGGGACTAGCGGACTATACGAGCAGTACTTC. Its protein is CASSFWAGTSGLYEQYF. This sequence joins TRBV5-1 and TRBJ2-7; 11 positions match TRBD2. CDR1 and CDR2 (germline): SGHRS, YFSETQ. The CDR3 runs 17 residues. The junction had 11 bases not matched to a gene; V was cut back by 2 bases and J by 4 bases.

CDR3 region: CASSVDSGSYEQYF. CDR3 bases: TGTGCCAGCAGCGTAGACAGCGGGAGCTACGAGCAGTACTTC. The chain employs TRBV9 and TRBJ2-7, with TRBD2 matching over 8 bases. The CDR3 is 14 amino acids. V lost 0 bases and J lost 3; bases outside the gene matches: 2. Germline CDR1 is SGDLS and CDR2 is YYNGEE.

The rearrangement joins TRBV11-2 to TRBJ1-1; D is unresolved. This CDR3 spans 11 amino acids. Trimming took off 8 bases at V and 12 bases at J, with 16 bases between the two ends. In germline, CDR1 is SGHAT, CDR2 FQNNGV. The CDR3 reads CASGSEGVTFF. CDR3 bases: TGTGCCAGCGGGTCGGAGGGCGTGACTTTCTTT.

The genes are TRBV7-9 and TRBJ1-6; D is ambiguous. Germline values: CDR1 SEHNR, CDR2 FQNEAQ (reference sequence). V lost 1 base, J lost 12 bases, and 7 bases lay in between. The CDR3 is 12 residues long. Here the CDR3 DNA reads TGTGCCAGCAGCTTAGACATCCAACCCCTCCACTTT. Translation: CASSLDIQPLHF.

J is TRBJ1-1 and V is TRBV10-1; weak D call: TRBD1 (5 bases). This CDR3 is 14 amino acids long. Deletions cut 4 bases from V and 4 bases from J, with 13 bases between. Per the germline V gene, CDR1 is WNHNN and CDR2 is SYGVQD (reference sequence). The DNA for the CDR3 is TGCGCCAGCAGTGTTTCAGGGCAGGGCACTGAAGCTTTCTTT. Translated, it gives CASSVSGQGTEAFF.

The CDR3 nucleotides read TGTGCCAGCAGCCAAGGGGGGGGAAGGGGTGAAAAACTGTTTTTT. It translates to CASSQGGGRGEKLFF. The chain recombines TRBV3-1 (or the pseudogene TRBV3-2) with TRBJ1-4; a possible D gene is TRBD1 (5 bases). Germline V gives CDR1 LGHDT, CDR2 YNNKEL (reference sequence). The CDR3 spans 15 residues. Deletions cut 1 base from V and 7 bases from J, with 13 bases between.

This clone is a singleton in its sample. This sequence joins TRBV4-2 and TRBJ1-5; 8 bases fit TRBD1. The germline CDR1 and CDR2 sequences are LGHNA and YNFKEQ. The CDR3 is 18 amino acids. J lost 6 bases, V lost 4 bases, and 17 bases had no gene match. CDR3 nucleotide sequence: TGTGCCAGCAGCCTCATTCAAAGGACAGGGATGGAGGTTCAGCCCCAGCATTTT. Residues: CASSLIQRTGMEVQPQHF.

This clone was observed a few times. CDR3 coding DNA: TGCGCCAGCAGTCAAAGCACGGGACAGGGTATTAGGTATGGCTACACCTTC. Residues: CASSQSTGQGIRYGYTF. The genes are TRBV23-1 and TRBJ1-2; TRBD1 matches at 9 bases. TRBV23-1 is an open reading frame whose function is uncertain. V gave up 2 bases and J gave up 5 bases; unmatched junction bases: 12. The CDR3 has 17 residues.

V gene TRBV30 combines with J gene TRBJ1-6; D call uncertain. This CDR3 is built from 13 residues. CDR1 GTSNPN and CDR2 SVGIG come from the germline V gene (reference sequence). V lost 2 bases to trimming and J lost 4 bases, with 6 bases between them. This CDR3 is CAWSSGYNSPLHF. The CDR3 DNA sequence: TGTGCCTGGAGTTCGGGTTATAATTCACCCCTCCACTTT. Based on the CDR3 plus reference TRBV30 and TRBJ1-6, the full variable domain is SQTIHQWPATLVQPVGSPLSLECTVEGTSNPNLYWYRQAAGRGLQLLFYSVGIGQISSEVPQNLSASRPQDRQFILSSKKLLLSDSGFYLCAWSSGYNSPLHFGNGTRLTVT.

The rearrangement joins TRBV30 to TRBJ1-1, with D possibly TRBD1 on 5 matching bases. The CDR3 covers 12 residues. Germline values: CDR1 GTSNPN, CDR2 SVGIG (reference sequence). Trimming left V 4 bases short and J 5 bases short, with 11 bases between. CDR3 residues: CAWNPGGTEAFF. In DNA form, the CDR3 reads TGTGCCTGGAACCCCGGGGGGACTGAAGCTTTCTTT.

The chain uses TRBV10-3 and TRBJ1-1, with 9 bases matching TRBD1. The J segment lost 0 bases and the V segment lost 9 bases, leaving 8 bases of the junction unmatched. This CDR3 is built from 15 residues. CDR1 is ENHRY, CDR2 SYGVKD, per germline. The CDR3 reads CAIRDREDMNTEAFF. CDR3 DNA sequence: TGTGCCATTCGGGACAGGGAAGATATGAACACTGAAGCTTTCTTT.

The rearrangement joins TRBV7-6 to TRBJ2-1, with D maybe TRBD1 (6 bases). This CDR3 region has 14 residues. CDR1 and CDR2 (germline): SGHVS, FNYEAQ. V lost 1 base to trimming and J lost 4 bases, with 8 bases between them. CDR3: CASSLGQGYNEQFF. The CDR3 region has the DNA TGTGCCAGCAGCTTAGGCCAGGGGTACAATGAGCAGTTCTTC.

This clone was picked up one time. The genes are TRBV6-2 or TRBV6-3 and TRBJ2-7; 10 nucleotides match TRBD1. Looked up from germline, CDR1 is MNHEY and CDR2 is SVGEGT. V lost 6 bases, J lost 3 bases, and 17 bases stayed unmatched. The CDR3 totals 18 residues. The CDR3 here is CASSPINRDRGPLYEQYF. CDR3 nucleotide sequence: TGTGCCAGCAGCCCCATTAACCGGGACAGGGGCCCCCTCTACGAGCAGTACTTC.

The genes are TRBV5-4 and TRBJ2-3; maybe TRBD2 (6 bases). V lost 0 bases and J 5 bases, leaving 13 bases between the germline ends. Germline lookup yields CDR1 SGHNT and CDR2 YYREEE (reference sequence). The CDR3 has 15 residues. CDR3: CASSLGGAGGDTQYF. The CDR3 DNA reads TGTGCCAGCAGCTTGGGGGGAGCGGGTGGAGATACGCAGTATTTT.

This chain uses TRBV27 with TRBJ1-1; D is possibly TRBD1 (6 bases). V lost 8 bases and J 6 bases, leaving 16 bases between the germline ends. The germline gives CDR1 MNHEY, CDR2 SMNVEV (reference sequence). CDR3 length: 13 residues. The CDR3 sequence: CASRLGGAAEAFF. The CDR3 DNA reads as TGTGCCAGCCGCCTGGGGGGGGCGGCTGAAGCTTTCTTT.

This chain joins TRBV2 and TRBJ2-7, with D tentatively TRBD1 (6 bases). Germline lookup yields CDR1 SNHLY and CDR2 FYNNEI. The CDR3 has 13 amino acids. The V gene lost 9 bases and the J gene lost 4 bases, with 16 bases spanning the gap. The CDR3 reads CARTGSETYEQYF. CDR3 in DNA: TGTGCCAGGACAGGTAGCGAAACTTACGAGCAGTACTTC.

The chain carries TRBV2 and TRBJ2-7; no firm D call. V was pared by 3 bases and J by 1 base, with 25 bases between. The germline CDR1 and CDR2 sequences are SNHLY and FYNNEI. The CDR3 runs to 19 residues. The CDR3 here is CASSESRRVWKSPSYEQYF. The CDR3 DNA sequence: TGTGCCAGCAGTGAGTCGCGCCGGGTTTGGAAATCTCCTTCCTACGAGCAGTACTTC.

V gene TRBV27 combines with J gene TRBJ2-3, with 9 bases matching TRBD1. The CDR3 consists of 14 residues. V shed 4 bases, J shed 5 bases, and the junction held 4 bases outside the gene matches. Germline values: CDR1 MNHEY, CDR2 SMNVEV (reference sequence). The CDR3 region is CASSSGTGIDTQYF. The DNA for the CDR3 is TGTGCCAGCAGTTCAGGGACAGGGATAGATACGCAGTATTTT.

The rearrangement joins TRBV12-3 or TRBV12-4 to TRBJ2-5, with a weak D call TRBD2 (7 bases). Trimming took off 6 bases at V and 5 bases at J, with 10 bases between the two ends. CDR3 length: 12 residues. The CDR3 DNA reads as TGTGCCAGCAGCCGGGGGGCGGAGACCCAGTACTTC. It codes for CASSRGAETQYF.

The chain combines TRBV6-5 with TRBJ2-2; D might be TRBD2 (7 bases). Germline V gene lookup returns CDR1 MNHEY and CDR2 SVGAGI. Between the trimmed V and J ends, which lost 6 bases and 7 bases, there was a span of 12 bases. The CDR3 spans 13 residues. CDR3 protein: CASRGGAGGELFF. The DNA for the CDR3 is TGTGCCAGCAGGGGGGGGGCTGGCGGGGAGCTGTTTTTT.

This chain links TRBV28 with TRBJ2-2, with a weak D call TRBD1 (5 bases). The CDR3 extends over 13 amino acids. Germline values: CDR1 MDHEN, CDR2 SYDVKM. V shed 6 bases and J shed 6 bases, with 11 bases lying between them. CDR3 protein: CASRRDSPGELFF. CDR3 nucleotides: TGTGCCAGCAGAAGAGACAGTCCCGGGGAGCTGTTTTTT.

V and J are TRBV19 and TRBJ1-4; D remains unclear. With 1 base removed from V and 9 bases from J, the gap between germline ends came to 6 bases. This CDR3 spans 12 amino acids. CDR1 and CDR2 from the germline V gene are LNHDA and SQIVND (reference sequence). The CDR3 nucleotides read TGTGCCAGTAGTATAGGAGGGAAAAAACTGTTTTTT. Translating it yields CASSIGGKKLFF.

The chain links TRBV9 to TRBJ1-4; D might be TRBD1 (5 bases). Per germline, CDR1 SGDLS and CDR2 YYNGEE. CDR3 size: 15 residues. The germline V and J ends were trimmed by 6 bases and 0 bases, with 12 bases remaining between them. In DNA, the CDR3 is TGTGCCAGCACCAAGGGGACTTCAACTAATGAAAAACTGTTTTTT. Protein sequence: CASTKGTSTNEKLFF.

The rearrangement links TRBV7-3 to TRBJ1-1; D not certain. This CDR3 has 13 residues. CDR1 SGHTA and CDR2 FQGTGA come from the germline V gene. V was pared by 5 bases and J by 1 base, with 8 bases between. CDR3 bases: TGTGCCAGCAGCGCACAGCAGAACACTGAAGCTTTCTTT. It translates to CASSAQQNTEAFF.

The J gene is TRBJ2-3, the V gene TRBV9; D is perhaps TRBD1 (5 bases). Trimming pared 0 bases from V and 1 base from J, leaving 18 bases between. This CDR3 contains 18 residues. Looked up from germline, CDR1 is SGDLS and CDR2 is YYNGEE. The CDR3 reads CASSVARGLGYGTDTQYF. As DNA, the CDR3 is TGTGCCAGCAGCGTAGCAAGGGGTTTGGGGTATGGCACAGATACGCAGTATTTT.

This clone was seen a single time. The chain links TRBV19 to TRBJ1-5; D is unresolved. There are 17 residues in the CDR3. Trimming took off 1 base at V and 3 bases at J, with 16 bases between the two ends. Germline V gene sequence: CDR1 LNHDA, CDR2 SQIVND (reference sequence). CDR3 sequence: CASSIAAAGGPNQPQHF. DNA of the CDR3: TGTGCCAGTAGTATAGCTGCGGCAGGAGGCCCCAATCAGCCCCAGCATTTT.

This rearrangement joins TRBV5-6 to TRBJ1-4; 10 bases line up with TRBD1. Looked up from germline, CDR1 is SGHDT and CDR2 is YYEEEE. The CDR3 contains 15 residues. V lost 4 bases, J lost 7 bases, and 7 bases stayed unmatched. CDR3 DNA: TGTGCCAGCAGCGGACAGGGGGGAGCGGTTGAAAAACTGTTTTTT. It specifies CASSGQGGAVEKLFF.

This clone has a single count. V is TRBV7-2 and J is TRBJ2-7, with D maybe TRBD2 (7 bases). Germline assignment: CDR1 SGHTA and CDR2 FQGNSA. This CDR3 region has 13 residues. V lost 5 bases and J 2 bases, leaving 10 bases between the germline ends. This chain's CDR3 is CASSLGGPYEQYF. In DNA form, the CDR3 reads TGTGCCAGCAGCCTCGGGGGGCCCTACGAGCAGTACTTC.

This chain links TRBV18 with TRBJ1-2; D is perhaps TRBD1 (6 bases). Trimming stripped 6 bases from V and 8 bases from J, with 19 bases between. The CDR3 runs to 14 residues. In germline, CDR1 is KGHSH, CDR2 LQKENI. The CDR3 loop is CASSQQGFGEGYTF. Written as DNA, the CDR3 is TGTGCCAGCTCGCAACAGGGTTTTGGCGAGGGCTACACCTTC.